This T cell receptor beta chain is from a study of blood T cell repertoires in COVID-19. Study context: Researchers got acute and convalescent COVID-19 samples from the United States, Italy and Spain.

From germline, CDR1 is GTSNPN and CDR2 SVGIG (reference sequence). The length of the CDR3 is 14 residues. V lost 5 bases, J lost 1 base, and 2 bases stayed unmatched. Method: immunoSEQ multiplex PCR; TCRdb's copy keeps in-frame clones and lacks some. This repertoire shows roughly 260,000 clones, around 90% found once; its top ten account for around 2.6%. J is TRBJ2-6 and V is TRBV30; 7 nucleotides match TRBD1. The sequenced material came from peripheral blood. The origin of this receptor is a person under 30 with COVID-19, enrolled during active disease. Written as DNA, the CDR3 is TGTGCCTGGTTCAGGGGGTCTGGGGCCAACGTCCTGACTTTC. This codes for CAWFRGSGANVLTF.